This entry describes one TCR beta chain. Its antigen is undetermined. The data were obtained in a study of shared clonotypes between healthy human individuals. Each replicate PCR on the sorted subsets used about 220 ng DNA (roughly 30,000 T cell genomes). Profiled with immunoSEQ multiplex PCR; TCRdb holds only in-frame clones, not every one. The table lists about 1 million clones, around 76% of them singletons. Losses at the gene ends were 2 bases for V and 10 bases for J; bases not matched to a gene: 5. Germline CDR1 and CDR2: SGHDT and YYEEEE. The CDR3 extends over 12 amino acids. Study findings and constraints: Naive subsets generally exceeded memory subsets in estimated richness. Lower generation probabilities were found for non-shared clonotypes than for those shared by all four donors. Naive CD4 clonotypes were shared across several donors at about 5%.

This sequence joins TRBV5-6 and TRBJ1-1; 7 bases align to TRBD1. This TCR was recovered from a man younger than 30 in good health. The sequenced sample consisted of memory CD4+ T cells sorted from blood. Subset meaning: CD45RA-negative fraction. DNA for the CDR3: TGTGCCAGCAGCTTTTACAGGGGTACAGCTTTCTTT. Protein: CASSFYRGTAFF. Combining the CDR3 with reference TRBV5-6 and TRBJ1-1 gives the whole variable domain DAGVTQSPTHLIKTRGQQVTLRCSPKSGHDTVSWYQQALGQGPQFIFQYYEEEERQRGNFPDRFSGHQFPNYSSELNVNALLLGDSALYLCASSFYRGTAFFGQGTRLTVV.